Given below is one T cell receptor (beta chain) in context. This entry belongs to a study of OX40 agonist ivuxolimab in advanced cancers. Germline V CDR1 and CDR2: SGHAT, FQNNGV. CDR3 length: 16 residues. Trimming cost V 5 bases and J 6 bases; bases outside gene matches: 10. Here immunoSEQ multiplex PCR was the method, and the copy in TCRdb shows in-frame clones only, minus some. The sample carries 65,000 to 100,000 clones, 90% recorded once. V usage is TRBV11-2 and J usage is TRBJ2-2; 9 bases map to TRBD1. The receptor's source is an adult with an advanced solid tumor such as melanoma, head and neck, liver or kidney cancer. The material sequenced was CD4+ or CD8+ T cells sorted from blood, taken in a trial of the OX40 agonist ivuxolimab. The CDR3 DNA reads as TGTGCCAGCAGCCAGCAACAGGGGGCGGGGGCCGGGGAGCTGTTTTTT. Translating gives CASSQQQGAGAGELFF.